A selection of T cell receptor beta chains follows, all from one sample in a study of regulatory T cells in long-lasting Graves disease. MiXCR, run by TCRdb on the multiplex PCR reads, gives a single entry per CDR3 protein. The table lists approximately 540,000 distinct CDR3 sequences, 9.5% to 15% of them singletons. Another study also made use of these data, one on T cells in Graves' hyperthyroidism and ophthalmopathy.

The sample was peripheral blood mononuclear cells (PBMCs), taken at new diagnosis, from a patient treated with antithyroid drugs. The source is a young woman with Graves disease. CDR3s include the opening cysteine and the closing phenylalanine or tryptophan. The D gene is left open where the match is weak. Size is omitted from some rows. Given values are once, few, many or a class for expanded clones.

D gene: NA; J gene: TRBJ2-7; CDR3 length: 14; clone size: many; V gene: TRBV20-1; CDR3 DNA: TGCAGTGCTAGCGCGGGCATTGCGGCCCGCGAGCAGTACTTC; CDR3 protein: CSASAGIAAREQYF
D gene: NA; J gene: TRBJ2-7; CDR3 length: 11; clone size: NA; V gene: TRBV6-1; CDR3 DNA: TGTGCCAGCAGTGGTCCATACGAGCAGTACTTC; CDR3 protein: CASSGPYEQYF
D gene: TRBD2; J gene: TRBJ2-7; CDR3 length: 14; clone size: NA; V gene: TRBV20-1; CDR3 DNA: TGCAGTGCCTATAGCGGGATTTCCTACAATGAGCACTACTTC; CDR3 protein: CSAYSGISYNEHYF
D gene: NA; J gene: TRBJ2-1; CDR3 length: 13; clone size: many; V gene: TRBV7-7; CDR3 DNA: TGTGCTAGCAGCTTAGCCCCCCTAAATGAGCAGTTCTTC; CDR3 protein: CASSLAPLNEQFF
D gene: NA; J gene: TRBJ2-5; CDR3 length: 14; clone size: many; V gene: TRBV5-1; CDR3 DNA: TGCGCCAGCAGCTTGGTGGGGTACCAAGAGACCCAGTACTTC; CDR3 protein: CASSLVGYQETQYF
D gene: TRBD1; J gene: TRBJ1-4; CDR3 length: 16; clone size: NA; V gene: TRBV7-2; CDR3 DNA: TGTGCCAGCAGCCCCGACAGGGGCCTACGTAATGAAAAACTGTTTTTT; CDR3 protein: CASSPDRGLRNEKLFF
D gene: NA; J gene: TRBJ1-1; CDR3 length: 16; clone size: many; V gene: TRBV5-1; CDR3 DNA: TGCGCCAGCAGCTTTCTTGAGGGGGGCAAGAACACTGAAGCTTTCTTT; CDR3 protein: CASSFLEGGKNTEAFF
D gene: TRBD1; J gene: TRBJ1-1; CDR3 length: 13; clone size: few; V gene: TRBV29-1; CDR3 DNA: TGCAGCGTCGCCGACAGGGTTTACACTGAAGCTTTCTTT; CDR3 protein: CSVADRVYTEAFF
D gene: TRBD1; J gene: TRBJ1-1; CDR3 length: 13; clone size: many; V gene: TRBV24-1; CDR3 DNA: TGTGCCACCAGTGAGGCGGGACAGAGAGAAGCTTTCTTT; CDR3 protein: CATSEAGQREAFF
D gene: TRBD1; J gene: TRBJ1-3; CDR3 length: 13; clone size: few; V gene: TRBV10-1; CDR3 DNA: TGCGCCAGCAGGGCGACAGGGGGAAACACCATATATTTT; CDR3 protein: CASRATGGNTIYF
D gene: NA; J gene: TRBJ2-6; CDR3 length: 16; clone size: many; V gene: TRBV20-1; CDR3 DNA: TGCAGTGCTAGGACCCAGGGCCTTTCTGGGGCCAACGTCCTGACTTTC; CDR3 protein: CSARTQGLSGANVLTF
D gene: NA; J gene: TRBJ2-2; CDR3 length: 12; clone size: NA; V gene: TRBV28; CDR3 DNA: TGTGCCAGCACGTCGGGGGGCCGGGTGCTGTTTTTT; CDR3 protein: CASTSGGRVLFF
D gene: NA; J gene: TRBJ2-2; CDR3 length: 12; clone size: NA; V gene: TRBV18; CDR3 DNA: TGTGCCAGCTCACCTCAAACCGGGGAGCTGTTTTTT; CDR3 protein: CASSPQTGELFF
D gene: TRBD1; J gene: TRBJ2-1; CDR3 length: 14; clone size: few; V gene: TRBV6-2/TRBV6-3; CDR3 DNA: TGTGCCAGCAGAACCGGGACAGGAGTCAATGAGCAGTTCTTC; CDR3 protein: CASRTGTGVNEQFF
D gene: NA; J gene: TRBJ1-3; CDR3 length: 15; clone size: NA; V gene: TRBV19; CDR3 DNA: TGTGCCAGTAGTATAGATTCGGAGTCTGGAAACACCATATATTTT; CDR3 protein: CASSIDSESGNTIYF
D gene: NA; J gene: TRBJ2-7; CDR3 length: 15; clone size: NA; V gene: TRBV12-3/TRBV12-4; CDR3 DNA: TGTGCCAGCACCATAGGGAGTTCCCTTTCCTACGAGCAGTACTTC; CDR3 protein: CASTIGSSLSYEQYF
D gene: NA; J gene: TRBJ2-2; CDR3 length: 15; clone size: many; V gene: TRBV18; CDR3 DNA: TGTGCCAGCTCACCGCCGGGCCAGTCTGTCGGGGAGCTGTTTTTT; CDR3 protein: CASSPPGQSVGELFF
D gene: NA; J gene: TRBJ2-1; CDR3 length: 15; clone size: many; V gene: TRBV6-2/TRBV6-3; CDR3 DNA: TGTGCCAGCAGTGGATCAGGGGAGGCCTACAATGAGCAGTTCTTC; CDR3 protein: CASSGSGEAYNEQFF
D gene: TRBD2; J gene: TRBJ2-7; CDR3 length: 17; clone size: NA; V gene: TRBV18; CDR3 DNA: TGTGCCAGCTCACCACGGGGGGGACTAGCGGGACGCTACGAGCAGTACTTC; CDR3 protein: CASSPRGGLAGRYEQYF
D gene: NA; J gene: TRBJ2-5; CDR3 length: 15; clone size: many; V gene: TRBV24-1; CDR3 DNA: TGTGCCACCAGTCGCCGGCAGGGCAGTCAAGAGACCCAGTACTTC; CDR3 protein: CATSRRQGSQETQYF